This T cell receptor beta chain is from a study of PD-1 blockade in mismatch repair-deficient tumors. Study results and caveats: After pembrolizumab, tumor-resident clones rose rapidly, then generally contracted before radiologic responses.

Germline CDR1 SGHTA, CDR2 FQGNSA. The CDR3 is 13 residues long. V was clipped by 1 base and J by 3 bases, with 7 bases between them. On this clone itself: Antigen unknown.

This table comes from immunoSEQ multiplex PCR, and its TCRdb copy is limited to in-frame clones, with some not included. In the table there are 76,000 or so clones, 80% to 90% of which are singletons. TCRs were sequenced from a few patients responding to pembrolizumab. The receptor comes from an adult with mismatch repair-deficient cancer. Here the sequenced sample was peripheral blood, taken 44 weeks after starting pembrolizumab. V and J are TRBV7-2 and TRBJ2-7; D not certain. In nucleotides, the CDR3 is TGTGCCAGCAGCTTAGGGTCATACTACGAGCAGTACTTC. Translated: CASSLGSYYEQYF.